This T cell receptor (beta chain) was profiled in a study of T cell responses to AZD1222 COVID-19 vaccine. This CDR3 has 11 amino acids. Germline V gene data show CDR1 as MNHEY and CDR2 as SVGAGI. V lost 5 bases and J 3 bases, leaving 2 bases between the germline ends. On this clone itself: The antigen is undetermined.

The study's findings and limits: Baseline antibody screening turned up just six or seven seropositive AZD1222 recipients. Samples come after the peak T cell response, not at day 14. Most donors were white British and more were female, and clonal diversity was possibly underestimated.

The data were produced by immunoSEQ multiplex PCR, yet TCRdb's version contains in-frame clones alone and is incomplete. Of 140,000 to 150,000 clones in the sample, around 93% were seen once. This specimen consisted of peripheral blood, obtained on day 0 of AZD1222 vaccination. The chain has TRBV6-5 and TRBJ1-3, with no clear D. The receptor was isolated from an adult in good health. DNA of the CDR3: TGTGCCAGCAGTCGTGGAAACACCATATATTTT. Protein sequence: CASSRGNTIYF.